This TCR beta chain stems from a study of T cells of healthy individuals. TCRdb used MiXCR to reprocess the 5' RACE reads, holding one entry per CDR3 protein. The table includes 60,000 to 80,000 distinct CDR3 sequences, 15% to 20% detected once. This clonotype came up a few times. This sequence was found in a human donor in good health.

The CDR3 region is CASSLTGDRQPQHF. CDR3 sequence (DNA): TGTGCCAGCAGTCTAACAGGGGATCGTCAGCCCCAGCATTTT. This chain connects TRBV28 to TRBJ1-5; 7 bases are shared with TRBD1. The germline V gene has CDR1 MDHEN and CDR2 SYDVKM. V gave up 5 bases and J gave up 6 bases; unmatched junction bases: 7. The CDR3 runs to 14 residues. Based on the CDR3 plus reference TRBV28 and TRBJ1-5, the full variable domain is DVKVTQSSRYLVKRTGEKVFLECVQDMDHENMFWYRQDPGLGLRLIYFSYDVKMKEKGDIPEGYSVSREKKERFSLILESASTNQTSMYLCASSLTGDRQPQHFGDGTRLSIL.